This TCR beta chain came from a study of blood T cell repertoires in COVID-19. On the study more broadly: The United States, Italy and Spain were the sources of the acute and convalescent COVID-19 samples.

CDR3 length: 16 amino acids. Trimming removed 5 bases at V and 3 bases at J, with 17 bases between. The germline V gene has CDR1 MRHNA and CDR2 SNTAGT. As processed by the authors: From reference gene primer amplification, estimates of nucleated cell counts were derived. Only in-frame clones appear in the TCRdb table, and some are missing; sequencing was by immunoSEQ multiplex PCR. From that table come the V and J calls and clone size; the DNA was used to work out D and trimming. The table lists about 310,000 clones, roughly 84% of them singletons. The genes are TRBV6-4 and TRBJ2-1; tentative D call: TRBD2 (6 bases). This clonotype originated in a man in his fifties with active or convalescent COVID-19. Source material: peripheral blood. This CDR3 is CASSPDWRGDYNEQFF. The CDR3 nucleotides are TGTGCCAGCAGTCCTGACTGGCGCGGGGACTACAATGAGCAGTTCTTC.